The clone carrying this T cell receptor (beta chain) was counted a few times. Its antigen is unknown. This entry belongs to a study of T cells in Graves' hyperthyroidism and ophthalmopathy. Study-level points and caveats: A 13 V-J model separated ophthalmopathy from stable hyperthyroidism.

There were TCR beta CDR3 regions amplified from RNA transcripts. RT-PCR in the first round (using the HTBI primer set) targeted the TCR CDR3. Using its own MiXCR run on the multiplex PCR reads, TCRdb lists one record per CDR3 protein. The table lists 600,000 to 650,000 distinct CDR3 sequences, roughly 17% of them singletons. Germline-derived CDR1 and CDR2 are LNHDA and SQIVND (reference sequence). After removal of 6 bases from V and 4 bases from J, the junction contained 5 bases not matched to a gene. The CDR3 covers 13 residues. This TCR came from a woman in her twenties or thirties with Graves' hyperthyroidism. Specimen: blood. This chain connects TRBV19 to TRBJ1-2, with TRBD1 identical over 7 bases. The CDR3 sequence: CASRLGTAYGYTF. As DNA, the CDR3 is TGTGCCAGTAGACTCGGGACAGCCTATGGCTACACCTTC.